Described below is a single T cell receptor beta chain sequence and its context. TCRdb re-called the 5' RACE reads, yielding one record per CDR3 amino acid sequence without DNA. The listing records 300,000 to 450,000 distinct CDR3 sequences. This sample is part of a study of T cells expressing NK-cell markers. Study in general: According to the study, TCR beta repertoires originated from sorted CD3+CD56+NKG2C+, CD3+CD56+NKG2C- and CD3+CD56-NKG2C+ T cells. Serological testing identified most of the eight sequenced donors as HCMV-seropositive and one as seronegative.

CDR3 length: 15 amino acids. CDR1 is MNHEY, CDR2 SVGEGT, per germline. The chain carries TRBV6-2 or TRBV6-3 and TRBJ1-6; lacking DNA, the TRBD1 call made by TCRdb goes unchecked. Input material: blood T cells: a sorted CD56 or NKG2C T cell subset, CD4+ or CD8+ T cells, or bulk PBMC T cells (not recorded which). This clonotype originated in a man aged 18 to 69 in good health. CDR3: CASSYRGVDNSPLHF.